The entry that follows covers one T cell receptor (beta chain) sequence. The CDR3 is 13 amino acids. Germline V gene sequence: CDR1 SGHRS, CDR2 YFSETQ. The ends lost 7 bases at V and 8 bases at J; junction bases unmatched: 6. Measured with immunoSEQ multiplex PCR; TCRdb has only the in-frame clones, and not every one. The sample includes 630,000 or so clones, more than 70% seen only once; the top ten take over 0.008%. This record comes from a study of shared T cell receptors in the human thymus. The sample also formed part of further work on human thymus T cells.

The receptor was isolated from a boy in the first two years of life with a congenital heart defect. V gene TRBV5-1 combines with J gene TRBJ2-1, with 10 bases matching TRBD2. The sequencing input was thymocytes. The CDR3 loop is CASRTSGGDEQFF. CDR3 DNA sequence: TGCGCCAGCCGGACTAGCGGTGGTGATGAGCAGTTCTTC. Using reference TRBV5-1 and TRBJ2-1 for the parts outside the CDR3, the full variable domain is KAGVTQTPRYLIKTRGQQVTLSCSPISGHRSVSWYQQTPGQGLQFLFEYFSETQRNKGNFPGRFSGRQFSNSRSEMNVSTLELGDSALYLCASRTSGGDEQFFGPGTRLTVL.